The 13 T cell receptor beta chains below all came from one sample that was sequenced in a study of blood T cell repertoires in COVID-19. Using immunoSEQ multiplex PCR, the repertoire was profiled, and TCRdb retains in-frame clones only, with some absent. The sample lists approximately 210,000 clones; about 90% were seen once. Sequencing used peripheral blood. The receptors stem from a woman in her seventies with acute or convalescent COVID-19.

The chain is built from TRBV6-6 and TRBJ2-5, with 9 bases matching TRBD1. With 5 bases clipped from V and 0 bases from J, the junction kept 10 bases outside the gene matches. CDR3 length equals 17 residues. Germline CDR1 reads MNHNY; CDR2 reads SVGAGI (reference sequence). The CDR3 sequence: CASSRSRRTGDQETQYF. CDR3 sequence (DNA): TGTGCCAGCAGTCGATCCCGAAGGACAGGGGACCAAGAGACCCAGTACTTC.

The chain recombines TRBV18 with TRBJ2-5, with 9 bases identical to TRBD1. The CDR3 sequence is 15 residues long. The V and J ends lost 1 base and 5 bases, in that order; junction bases with no gene match: 5. Germline CDR1 is KGHSH and CDR2 is LQKENI. The CDR3 DNA follows: TGTGCCAGCTCACCACTGGACAGGGGAGTGGAGACCCAGTACTTC. The encoded protein is CASSPLDRGVETQYF.

The rearrangement joins TRBV4-2 to TRBJ2-1, with 7 bases that match TRBD1. Per germline, CDR1 LGHNA and CDR2 YNFKEQ. V dropped 0 bases and J dropped 7; count of bases not matched to a gene: 9. The CDR3 loop spans 16 amino acids. The CDR3 bases are TGTGCCAGCAGCCAAGAGGGTGTGGCAGGGGGTAATGAGCAGTTCTTC. Translation gives CASSQEGVAGGNEQFF.

The chain employs TRBV4-1 and TRBJ1-4, with D tentatively TRBD1 (5 bases). CDR3 size: 17 residues. Deletions cut 2 bases from V and 4 bases from J, with 17 bases between. CDR1 is MGHRA and CDR2 is YSYEKL in the germline V gene. CDR3 sequence reads: CASSQLTGGTFNEKLFF. The CDR3 DNA is TGCGCCAGCAGCCAACTGACCGGAGGGACGTTTAATGAAAAACTGTTTTTT.

The chain is built from TRBV7-2 and TRBJ1-3, with 7 bases fitting TRBD1. The V segment lost 5 bases and the J segment 4 bases; nucleotides outside the gene matches: 5. Per the germline V gene, CDR1 is SGHTA and CDR2 is FQGNSA. The CDR3 sequence is 14 residues long. The CDR3 loop reads CASSLQGEGNTIYF. The CDR3 bases are TGTGCCAGCAGCCTCCAGGGGGAAGGAAACACCATATATTTT.

This chain uses TRBV10-3 with TRBJ2-7, with D maybe TRBD1 (7 bases). Trimming pared 0 bases from V and 7 bases from J, leaving 10 bases between. The CDR3 extends over 13 amino acids. Germline lookup yields CDR1 ENHRY and CDR2 SYGVKD. The CDR3 protein is CAISESQGTEQYF. The CDR3 DNA reads as TGTGCCATCAGTGAGTCACAGGGGACTGAGCAGTACTTC.

This chain links TRBV5-5 with TRBJ2-2, with TRBD1 matching 7 bases. Trimming removed 3 bases from V and 2 bases from J; junction bases left unmatched: 7. The CDR3 totals 16 residues. Looked up from germline, CDR1 is SGHKS and CDR2 is YYEKEE (reference sequence). The CDR3 DNA sequence: TGTGCCAGCAGCTCCGGGACAGAGCTTAACACCGGGGAGCTGTTTTTT. It specifies CASSSGTELNTGELFF. Drawing the rest from reference TRBV5-5 and TRBJ2-2, the complete variable domain is DAGVTQSPTHLIKTRGQQVTLRCSPISGHKSVSWYQQVLGQGPQFIFQYYEKEERGRGNFPDRFSARQFPNYSSELNVNALLLGDSALYLCASSSGTELNTGELFFGEGSRLTVL.

The gene calls are TRBV6-5 and TRBJ1-1, with D perhaps TRBD1 (5 bases). This CDR3 comprises 15 residues. Per the germline V gene, CDR1 is MNHEY and CDR2 is SVGAGI. The ends were cut back, 0 bases at V and 0 bases at J, with 8 bases in the middle. CDR3 sequence reads: CASSYSPGMNTEAFF. The CDR3 bases are TGTGCCAGCAGTTACTCGCCAGGGATGAACACTGAAGCTTTCTTT.

For this clone: Other DNA variants within this sample encode the same CDR3. The rearrangement joins TRBV7-2 to TRBJ2-5; no clear D. This CDR3 spans 11 amino acids. CDR1 is SGHTA and CDR2 is FQGNSA in the germline V gene. Between the trimmed V and J ends, which lost 5 bases and 4 bases, there was a span of 5 bases. This CDR3 reads CASSPLETQYF. CDR3 bases: TGTGCCAGCAGCCCCCTAGAGACCCAGTACTTC. Full variable domain (remainder filled in from reference TRBV7-2 and TRBJ2-5): GAGVSQSPSNKVTEKGKDVELRCDPISGHTALYWYRQSLGQGLEFLIYFQGNSAPDKSGLPSDRFSAERTGGSVSTLTIQRTQQEDSAVYLCASSPLETQYFGPGTRLLVL.

V is TRBV6-5 and J is TRBJ1-1; D is undetermined. The V end lost 5 bases, the J end lost 1 base, and 11 bases lay between the germline ends. The CDR3 is 14 amino acids. The V gene's germline CDR1 is MNHEY and CDR2 SVGAGI. CDR3 nucleotide sequence: TGTGCCAGCAGTCTTGACGACTGGAACACTGAAGCTTTCTTT. It yields the protein CASSLDDWNTEAFF.

This CDR3 reads CASSGAPGTGVAGELFF. The CDR3 nucleotides are TGTGCCAGCAGTGGGGCTCCCGGGACAGGGGTCGCCGGGGAGCTGTTTTTT. The gene calls are TRBV5-6 and TRBJ2-2; 10 nucleotides line up with TRBD1. The V segment lost 5 bases and the J segment 6 bases; nucleotides outside the gene matches: 13. Germline lookup yields CDR1 SGHDT and CDR2 YYEEEE. The CDR3 covers 17 residues. The full variable domain, in which reference TRBV5-6 and TRBJ2-2 provide the parts outside the CDR3, is DAGVTQSPTHLIKTRGQQVTLRCSPKSGHDTVSWYQQALGQGPQFIFQYYEEEERQRGNFPDRFSGHQFPNYSSELNVNALLLGDSALYLCASSGAPGTGVAGELFFGEGSRLTVL.

The V and J genes are TRBV7-9 and TRBJ2-1, with 9 nucleotides matching TRBD1. V lost 2 bases, J lost 9 bases, and 5 bases stayed unmatched. Germline values: CDR1 SEHNR, CDR2 FQNEAQ (reference sequence). The CDR3 loop spans 14 amino acids. CDR3 protein: CASSLRDRDREQFF. The CDR3 coding sequence is TGTGCCAGCAGCTTAAGGGACAGGGACCGTGAGCAGTTCTTC.

This chain links TRBV6-1 with TRBJ1-3, with a possible D match to TRBD1 (5 bases). CDR3 length: 17 residues. The V end lost 1 base, the J end lost 0 bases, and 13 bases lay between the germline ends. The germline gives CDR1 MNHNS, CDR2 SASEGT. The CDR3 region has the DNA TGTGCCAGCAGTGAAGATGTGGGGCTAGGCTCTGGAAACACCATATATTTT. This codes for CASSEDVGLGSGNTIYF.